This TCR beta chain emerged from a study of cytomegalovirus exposure and HLA in healthy donors. Study observations and caveats: Cytomegalovirus-associated TCR beta chains were listed, numbering some 150. As a later analysis revealed, most CMV-associated TCR beta chains appeared HLA-restricted.

The CDR3 loop spans 13 amino acids. Deletions cut 5 bases from V and 11 bases from J, with 13 bases between. Germline CDR1 SGHAT, CDR2 FQNNGV. To note about this clone: The antigen remains unidentified.

Primers: 60 Vbeta forward and 13 Jbeta reverse. Assay: immunoSEQ multiplex PCR; the TCRdb copy retains only in-frame clones and omits some. The table has roughly 140,000 clones, about 80% seen once. The chain uses TRBV11-2 and TRBJ1-6; D may be TRBD1 (6 bases). Material for sequencing was PBMCs. The sequence was obtained from a male donor in good health and CMV-seronegative. As DNA, the CDR3 is TGTGCCAGCAGCCCTCAGGGGAGTGCACCCCTCCACTTT. Translation gives CASSPQGSAPLHF.